The sample holds one count of the clone carrying this T cell receptor (beta chain). CDR1 and CDR2 from the germline V gene are SEHNR and FQNEAQ (reference sequence). V trimming: 3 bases; J trimming: 0 bases; junction bases outside the gene matches: 11. CDR3 length: 18 residues. This specimen belongs to a study of OX40 agonist ivuxolimab in advanced cancers. Across the study: Hepatocellular carcinoma, melanoma, renal cell or head and neck cancer occurred in dose-escalation patients.

Profiling relied on immunoSEQ multiplex PCR, and the TCRdb table lists in-frame clones only, not all of them. In the table there are over 50,000 clones, about 88% of which are singletons. The source of this sequence is an adult with an advanced solid tumor such as melanoma, head and neck, liver or kidney cancer. The specimen was CD4+ or CD8+ T cells sorted from blood, collected in a trial of the OX40 agonist ivuxolimab. V gene TRBV7-9 combines with J gene TRBJ2-4, with 7 bases that match TRBD1. The CDR3 region has the DNA TGTGCCAGCAGCTTCCGGCCAGGGGGTGAACTAGCCAAAAACATTCAGTACTTC. Its translation is CASSFRPGGELAKNIQYF.